These 7 T cell receptor beta chains originate from one sample sequenced in a study of early T cells in non-severe SARS-CoV-2 infection. TCRdb fed the 5' RACE reads into MiXCR, producing one record per CDR3 protein. The sample shows tens of thousands of distinct CDR3 sequences, around 5% of them seen only once. Source material: whole blood. The receptors originated from an adult who was a healthcare worker with PCR-confirmed SARS-CoV-2 infection or an uninfected control (not recorded which).

This clonotype was counted many times. The chain has TRBV7-8 and TRBJ2-5, with D possibly being TRBD2 (7 bases). CDR3 length equals 14 residues. V lost 2 bases and J lost 4, with 11 bases in between. CDR1 is SGHVS, CDR2 FQNEAQ, per germline. The CDR3 is CASSLWGGLETQYF. The DNA of the CDR3 is TGTGCCAGCAGCTTATGGGGGGGCTTAGAGACCCAGTACTTC.

This clonotype has ten or more counts. The chain uses TRBV12-3 or TRBV12-4 and TRBJ2-7; TRBD2 aligns across 7 bases. The junction had 8 bases not matched to a gene; V was cut back by 4 bases and J by 5 bases. This CDR3 spans 14 amino acids. The CDR3 loop reads CASSYTGGIHEQYF. In nucleotides, the CDR3 is TGTGCCAGCAGTTATACGGGAGGAATCCACGAGCAGTACTTC.

This clonotype was seen repeatedly, ten times or more. The chain combines TRBV29-1 with TRBJ2-7; 12 nucleotides line up with TRBD1. The CDR3 is 13 residues long. Germline V gene sequence: CDR1 SQVTM, CDR2 ANQGSEA. The J segment lost 5 bases and the V segment lost 8 bases, leaving 7 bases of the junction unmatched. CDR3 residues: CSISGTGGNEQYF. CDR3 nucleotides: TGCAGCATATCCGGGACAGGGGGCAACGAGCAGTACTTC.

The sample holds one count of this clonotype. The genes are TRBV6-5 and TRBJ2-7, with TRBD2 identical over 8 bases. V shed 2 bases, J shed 3 bases, and the junction held 3 bases outside the gene matches. The CDR3 has 14 residues. Germline CDR1 reads MNHEY; CDR2 reads SVGAGI. CDR3 in amino acids: CASSYGGRLYEQYF. CDR3 nucleotides: TGTGCCAGCAGTTACGGCGGGAGGCTCTACGAGCAGTACTTC.

This clonotype was observed many times. The chain couples TRBV7-3 to TRBJ2-4; a possible D gene is TRBD2 (7 bases). The CDR3 contains 14 residues. Per germline, CDR1 SGHTA and CDR2 FQGTGA. V shed 5 bases and J shed 6 bases, with 14 bases lying between them. The CDR3: CASSIAGGRNIQYF. CDR3 nucleotides: TGTGCCAGCAGCATTGCCGGGGGGCGAAACATTCAGTACTTC.

V usage is TRBV7-8 and J usage is TRBJ2-3; D not certain. CDR1 SGHVS and CDR2 FQNEAQ come from the germline V gene. The CDR3 sequence is 17 residues long. The V and J ends lost 5 bases and 0 bases respectively, with 18 bases between them. The CDR3 region is CASSPHLNSASTDTQYF. The CDR3 DNA reads as TGTGCCAGCAGCCCCCACTTGAATTCGGCGAGCACAGATACGCAGTATTTT.

The sample holds many counts of this clonotype. The V call is TRBV6-1, the J call TRBJ1-1, with 9 nucleotides matching TRBD1. The CDR3 consists of 16 residues. With 6 bases clipped from V and 2 bases from J, the junction kept 10 bases outside the gene matches. Germline CDR1 reads MNHNS; CDR2 reads SASEGT. CDR3 sequence (DNA): TGTGCCAGCAGCGCAGGTTACAGGGGGCGAAACACTGAAGCTTTCTTT. Translating gives CASSAGYRGRNTEAFF.